The rows below give T cell receptor beta chains drawn from one sample of a study of spatial heterogeneity in lung cancer. MiXCR, applied by TCRdb to the 5' RACE reads, yields one record per CDR3 protein. The sample carries some 47,000 distinct CDR3 sequences, under 7.5% recorded once. The input for sequencing was PBMCs, taken at surgery. These receptors were taken from a female donor with early-stage non-small cell lung cancer. CDR3s include the opening cysteine and the closing phenylalanine or tryptophan. The order of the fields is V gene, D gene, clone size, J gene, CDR3 DNA, CDR3 protein. D genes are given only for firm matches. For some rows the clone size is stated as once, few or many, or as a class when expanded; others skip it.

TRBV27,-,-,TRBJ1-1,TGTGCCAGCAGTTTAGGGACTAACACTGAAGCTTTCTTT,CASSLGTNTEAFF
TRBV7-2,-,-,TRBJ2-3,TGTGCCAGCAGCTTAGGGGCATTAAGCACAGATACGCAGTATTTT,CASSLGALSTDTQYF
TRBV6-6,-,many,TRBJ2-3,TGTGCCAGCAGTACCCAAGATACGCAGTATTTT,CASSTQDTQYF
TRBV6-5,TRBD1,few,TRBJ1-2,TGTGCCAGCAGTTCGACAGGGCGGGGTGGCTACACCTTC,CASSSTGRGGYTF
TRBV6-5,-,-,TRBJ2-7,TGTGCCAGCAGTTACTTCCTGAGGCCTTACGAGCAGTACTTC,CASSYFLRPYEQYF
TRBV10-3,-,many,TRBJ2-3,TGTGCCATCAGTGACCCCCCGCCGGGGGAGGATACGCAGTATTTT,CAISDPPPGEDTQYF
TRBV5-4,-,many,TRBJ2-4,TGTGCCAGCAGCTTGGACCTAGCCAAAAACATTCAGTACTTC,CASSLDLAKNIQYF
TRBV4-3,-,few,TRBJ1-1,TGCGCCAGCAGCCAGGATACTCTCAGGGAAAACACTGAAGCTTTCTTT,CASSQDTLRENTEAFF
TRBV7-2,-,-,TRBJ1-1,TGTGCCAGCAGCTTATGGGGGTCCTCTGAAGCTTTCTTT,CASSLWGSSEAFF
TRBV6-2/TRBV6-3,-,many,TRBJ2-2,TGTGCCAGCAGTTACTCGATTTATCGTTCTGGGGAGCTGTTTTTT,CASSYSIYRSGELFF
TRBV12-3/TRBV12-4,-,-,TRBJ1-5,TGTGCCAGCAGTTTGAGTCGATATCAGCCCCAGCATTTT,CASSLSRYQPQHF
TRBV4-2,TRBD2,many,TRBJ2-1,TGTGCCAGCAGCCAAGAGGTAGCGGGGGTTTACAATGAGCAGTTCTTC,CASSQEVAGVYNEQFF
TRBV6-2/TRBV6-3,-,-,TRBJ1-1,TGTGCCAGCAGAACAGGTTCCACTGAAGCTTTCTTT,CASRTGSTEAFF
TRBV19,TRBD1,many,TRBJ1-4,TGTGCCAGTAGTCCCCGAGGGACAGCGGATGAAAAACTGTTTTTT,CASSPRGTADEKLFF
TRBV29-1,-,few,TRBJ1-1,TGCAGCCACCCCGGGACAGAAGCTTTCTTT,CSHPGTEAFF
TRBV18,TRBD1,many,TRBJ2-5,TGTGCCAGCTCACCGCTGGGACAGCAAGAGACCCAGTACTTC,CASSPLGQQETQYF
TRBV28,-,many,TRBJ2-7,TGTGCCAGCAGTTTACGGAGATACGAGCAGTACTTC,CASSLRRYEQYF
TRBV7-9,TRBD2,many,TRBJ2-5,TGTGCCAGCAGCTTAGCGGTTACTAGCGGGGGACAAGAGACCCAGTACTTC,CASSLAVTSGGQETQYF
TRBV28,TRBD2,few,TRBJ2-7,TGTGCCAGCAGTTCCCATAGCGGGGGGACCCGCGAGCAGTACTTC,CASSSHSGGTREQYF
TRBV4-3,-,few,TRBJ2-3,TGCGCCAGCAGCCAAGATTGGAAGGATACGCAGTATTTT,CASSQDWKDTQYF
TRBV5-1,-,many,TRBJ2-7,TGCGCCAGCAGCGGCGAACCGTTTGGGGCCGAGCAGTACTTC,CASSGEPFGAEQYF
TRBV20-1,-,-,TRBJ2-5,TGCAGTGCCCCAAAACGGGGGGCGGAGACCCAGTACTTC,CSAPKRGAETQYF
TRBV5-1,-,many,TRBJ2-7,TGCGCCAGCAGCTTGATTACCGGGACCAATAAGGACGAGCAGTACTTC,CASSLITGTNKDEQYF
TRBV7-2,-,few,TRBJ1-5,TGTGCCAGCAGCCAGGGGTCGGCGATCAATCAGCCCCAGCATTTT,CASSQGSAINQPQHF
TRBV5-1,-,few,TRBJ1-6,TGCGCCAGCAGCTTTGGACAGACAGATTATTCACCCCTCCACTTT,CASSFGQTDYSPLHF
TRBV14,-,few,TRBJ2-3,TGTGCCAGCAGCCAAGGGACGGTAGATACGCAGTATTTT,CASSQGTVDTQYF